Shown below are 14 T cell receptor beta chains from a single sample sequenced in a study of neurological immune-mediated disorders. From the 5' RACE reads, TCRdb called clonotypes with MiXCR, one entry per CDR3 protein. The sample lists tens of thousands of distinct CDR3 sequences; less than 4.5% were seen once. Source material: PBMCs. All receptors come from a man aged 25-40 years with multiple sclerosis.

This clonotype was counted many times. The chain has TRBV4-1 and TRBJ2-1; TRBD2 matches 14 bases. J was trimmed by 7 bases and V by 4 bases; bases with no gene match: 3. CDR3 length equals 15 residues. CDR1 and CDR2 from the germline V gene are MGHRA and YSYEKL. Written as DNA, the CDR3 is TGCGCCAGCAGCCCGACTAGCGGGAGGGTAAATGAGCAGTTCTTC. Translating gives CASSPTSGRVNEQFF.

This clonotype was seen ten or more times. The chain is built from TRBV5-1 and TRBJ2-7, with D unclear. Germline-derived CDR1 and CDR2 are SGHRS and YFSETQ. Trimming stripped 2 bases from V and 0 bases from J, with 12 bases between. The CDR3 runs to 15 residues. CDR3: CASSFGYTFSYEQYF. CDR3 nucleotide sequence: TGCGCCAGCAGCTTCGGATACACGTTCTCCTACGAGCAGTACTTC.

This clonotype was recorded many times. The gene calls are TRBV2 and TRBJ1-1, with no clear D. Germline V CDR1 and CDR2: SNHLY, FYNNEI. Trimming stripped 5 bases from V and 7 bases from J, with 8 bases between. The CDR3 is made up of 11 amino acids. CDR3 bases: TGTGCCAGCAGTTTAAGCTTTGAAGCTTTCTTT. It is translated as CASSLSFEAFF.

For this clonotype: A much more abundant neighbour one base away suggests this may be a read error. Without the conserved terminal phenylalanine or tryptophan, this CDR3 likely stems from a read error. The V gene is TRBV5-1, the J gene TRBJ2-3, with TRBD1 identical over 11 bases. From germline, CDR1 is SGHRS and CDR2 YFSETQ. V was clipped by 4 bases and J by 5 bases; unmatched bases: 3. The CDR3 covers 14 residues. The chain's CDR3 is CASSAGTGGDTQYI. The CDR3 DNA sequence: TGCGCCAGCAGCGCCGGGACAGGGGGAGATACGCAGTATATT.

The V gene is TRBV10-3, the J gene TRBJ1-5, with D possibly TRBD1 on 5 matching bases. CDR3 length equals 15 residues. CDR1 and CDR2 (germline): ENHRY, SYGVKD. V was pared by 2 bases and J by 6 bases, with 14 bases between. In DNA, the CDR3 is TGTGCCATCAGTGAGGGGAAAGGGGCCGGTCAGCCCCAGCATTTT. Translating gives CAISEGKGAGQPQHF.

In its sample, this clonotype was seen many times. The chain carries TRBV20-1 and TRBJ1-1; tentatively, D is TRBD1 (6 bases). The germline V gene has CDR1 DFQATT and CDR2 SNEGSKA (reference sequence). This CDR3 has 14 amino acids. The V end lost 4 bases, the J end lost 0 bases, and 12 bases lay between the germline ends. The CDR3 is CSATTDRLNTEAFF. The CDR3 DNA is TGCAGTGCTACGACGGACAGATTGAACACTGAAGCTTTCTTT.

At least ten counts were recorded for this clonotype. The V call is TRBV7-2, the J call TRBJ2-1, with D possibly being TRBD1 or TRBD2 (5 bases each). The CDR3 loop spans 16 amino acids. Per germline, CDR1 SGHTA and CDR2 FQGNSA. V shed 5 bases and J shed 0 bases, with 14 bases lying between them. The CDR3 DNA follows: TGTGCCAGCAGCCCCCGGGGCTCGAGCTCCTACAATGAGCAGTTCTTC. It codes for CASSPRGSSSYNEQFF.

Many counts were recorded for this clonotype. The chain links TRBV4-1 to TRBJ2-1, with 7 bases that match TRBD1. Germline V gene data show CDR1 as MGHRA and CDR2 as YSYEKL. V lost 0 bases and J lost 4; bases outside the gene matches: 9. This CDR3 comprises 17 residues. The CDR3 DNA follows: TGCGCCAGCAGCCAAGAATCCGAGACAGGGCCTTACAATGAGCAGTTCTTC. It translates to CASSQESETGPYNEQFF.

The sample holds many counts of this clonotype. CDR3 coding DNA: TGCAGTGCTAGAGATAGTGCGGGAGCCTTTGTGAATGAGCAGTTCTTC. Encoded protein: CSARDSAGAFVNEQFF. The chain recombines TRBV20-1 with TRBJ2-1; TRBD2 agrees at 7 bases. The CDR3 totals 16 residues. Germline CDR1 DFQATT, CDR2 SNEGSKA (reference sequence). V was clipped by 0 bases and J by 7 bases; unmatched bases: 12.

The table lists this clonotype with many counts. V gene TRBV20-1 combines with J gene TRBJ2-2; 7 positions agree with TRBD2. J lost 0 bases, V lost 7 bases, and 5 bases had no gene match. The CDR3 has 14 amino acids. The V gene's germline CDR1 is DFQATT and CDR2 SNEGSKA (reference sequence). The CDR3 protein is CSVASGANTGELFF. The CDR3 nucleotides read TGCAGTGTCGCGAGCGGGGCGAACACCGGGGAGCTGTTTTTT.

In its sample, this clonotype was seen many times. The chain uses TRBV9 and TRBJ2-2; perhaps TRBD2 as D (6 bases). CDR1 is SGDLS, CDR2 YYNGEE, per germline. V was pared by 0 bases and J by 4 bases, with 10 bases between. CDR3 length: 15 residues. CDR3 DNA sequence: TGTGCCAGCAGCGTAGTTCGGGGGAGCACCGGGGAGCTGTTTTTT. This gives the protein CASSVVRGSTGELFF.

This clonotype was seen repeatedly, ten times or more. V usage is TRBV11-2 and J usage is TRBJ2-2; D unclear. The CDR3 spans 15 residues. The germline V and J ends were trimmed by 1 base and 0 bases, with 6 bases remaining between them. Germline loops: CDR1 SGHAT, CDR2 FQNNGV. The CDR3 nucleotides are TGTGCCAGCAGCTTAGTCGGCCCGAACACCGGGGAGCTGTTTTTT. This gives the protein CASSLVGPNTGELFF.

This clonotype was seen repeatedly, ten times or more. The V call is TRBV7-2, the J call TRBJ1-1, with D maybe TRBD1 (5 bases). The V end was cut by 5 bases, the J end by 8 bases, with 15 bases between. The CDR3 loop spans 13 amino acids. CDR1 is SGHTA, CDR2 FQGNSA, per germline. This CDR3 reads CASSPGMRGEAFF. Here the CDR3 DNA reads TGTGCCAGCAGCCCCGGGATGAGGGGAGAAGCTTTCTTT.

This clonotype occurred many times. This chain links TRBV9 with TRBJ2-5; D not resolved. Germline CDR1 SGDLS, CDR2 YYNGEE. V was pared by 2 bases and J by 0 bases, with 11 bases between. The CDR3 is made up of 15 amino acids. The CDR3, as DNA: TGTGCCAGCAGCGTGGCGGACGAGAACCAAGAGACCCAGTACTTC. It codes for CASSVADENQETQYF.